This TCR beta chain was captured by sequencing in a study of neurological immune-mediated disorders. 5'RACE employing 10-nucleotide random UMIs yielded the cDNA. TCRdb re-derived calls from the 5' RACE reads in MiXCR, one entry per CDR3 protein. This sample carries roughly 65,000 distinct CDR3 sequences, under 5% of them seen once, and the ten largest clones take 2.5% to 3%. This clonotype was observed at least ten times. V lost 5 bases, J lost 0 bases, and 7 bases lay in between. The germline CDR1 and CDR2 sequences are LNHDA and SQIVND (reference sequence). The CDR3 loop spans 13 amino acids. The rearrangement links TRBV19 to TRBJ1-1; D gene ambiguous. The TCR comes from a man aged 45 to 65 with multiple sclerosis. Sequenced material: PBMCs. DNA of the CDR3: TGTGCCAGTAGTGACCGGGTGAACACTGAAGCTTTCTTT. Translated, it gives CASSDRVNTEAFF. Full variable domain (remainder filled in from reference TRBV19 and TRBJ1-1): DGGITQSPKYLFRKEGQNVTLSCEQNLNHDAMYWYRQDPGQGLRLIYYSQIVNDFQKGDIAEGYSVSREKKESFPLTVTSAQKNPTAFYLCASSDRVNTEAFFGQGTRLTVV.